These 8 T cell receptor beta chains originate from one sample sequenced in a study of shared clonotypes between healthy human individuals. TCRdb keeps only in-frame clones here, not all; method: immunoSEQ multiplex PCR. The sample has some 580,000 clones; roughly 98% are singletons. Positive CCR7 selection of CD45RO-negative cells yielded the naive CD8 cells, and terminally differentiated effector memory CD45RA+ cells were excluded. The sequenced sample was naive CD8+ T cells sorted from blood. These TCRs come from a man aged 25-40 years in good health.

The CDR3 sequence: CASRMGREQPQHF. As DNA, the CDR3 is TGTGCCAGCAGGATGGGGAGGGAACAGCCCCAGCATTTT. The chain has TRBV6-5 and TRBJ1-5; D ambiguous. The CDR3 extends over 13 amino acids. Germline V lookup: CDR1 MNHEY, CDR2 SVGAGI. Trimming removed 6 bases from V and 7 bases from J, with 13 bases in between.

V and J are TRBV7-3 and TRBJ2-1; D remains unclear. This CDR3 contains 13 residues. Trimming shortened V by 6 bases and J by 0 bases, and 6 bases separated the two germline ends. Germline V gene sequence: CDR1 SGHTA, CDR2 FQGTGA. The CDR3 DNA reads as TGTGCCAGCAGTTCCAGCTCCTACAATGAGCAGTTCTTC. Its translation is CASSSSSYNEQFF.

The V gene is TRBV29-1, the J gene TRBJ2-7, with 7 bases matching TRBD2. V lost 5 bases and J lost 3; bases outside the gene matches: 7. The length of the CDR3 is 13 residues. CDR1 is SQVTM, CDR2 ANQGSEA, per germline. The CDR3 region is CSVPASGDYEQYF. CDR3 DNA sequence: TGCAGCGTTCCGGCTAGCGGCGACTACGAGCAGTACTTC.

The chain recombines TRBV11-2 with TRBJ2-1, with TRBD2 identical over 8 bases. CDR3 size: 17 residues. Germline V gene lookup returns CDR1 SGHAT and CDR2 FQNNGV. V trimming: 2 bases; J trimming: 5 bases; junction bases outside the gene matches: 11. CDR3 residues: CASSLLGRALGDNEQFF. The CDR3 region has the DNA TGTGCCAGCAGCTTACTCGGGAGGGCCCTTGGAGACAATGAGCAGTTCTTC.

The chain couples TRBV29-1 to TRBJ2-7, with D unclear. This CDR3 has 13 amino acids. Germline-derived CDR1 and CDR2 are SQVTM and ANQGSEA. Trimming cost V 2 bases and J 2 bases, with 10 bases left between them. CDR3 sequence reads: CSVELDGPYEQYF. The CDR3 region has the DNA TGCAGCGTTGAACTAGACGGTCCCTACGAGCAGTACTTC.

This clone was observed a single time. The CDR3 loop is CASSRRAVGNEQFF. DNA for the CDR3: TGTGCCAGCAGCCGGAGAGCGGTGGGCAATGAGCAGTTCTTC. The rearrangement links TRBV13 to TRBJ2-1; a possible D gene is TRBD2 (5 bases). Germline V gene sequence: CDR1 PRHDT, CDR2 FYEKMQ (reference sequence). V was shortened by 5 bases and J by 6 bases, with 14 bases between the two germline ends. The CDR3 loop spans 14 amino acids.

V usage is TRBV27 and J usage is TRBJ1-1; 9 nucleotides agree with TRBD1. V was clipped by 4 bases and J by 4 bases; unmatched bases: 7. Germline V CDR1 and CDR2: MNHEY, SMNVEV (reference sequence). The length of the CDR3 is 15 residues. The CDR3 protein is CASSYNRGLGTEAFF. DNA of the CDR3: TGTGCCAGCAGTTATAACAGGGGGCTGGGCACTGAAGCTTTCTTT.

The V call is TRBV27, the J call TRBJ1-3; D not certain. Deletions cut 7 bases from V and 0 bases from J, with 10 bases between. Looked up from germline, CDR1 is MNHEY and CDR2 is SMNVEV (reference sequence). This CDR3 is built from 14 residues. The CDR3 sequence is CASKGRLSGNTIYF. In DNA form, the CDR3 reads TGTGCCAGCAAAGGGAGGCTCTCTGGAAACACCATATATTTT.